The subject of this entry is one T cell receptor (beta chain). This entry comes from a study of human T cells and chemical hapten exposure. Time point reported: patch test 1, 2 weeks after DPC sensitization. Treatment in this sample: therapeutic diphenylcyclopropenone sensitization with weekly scalp DPC. TCRdb processed the RACE reads anew with MiXCR; each CDR3 protein has one entry. The sample includes about 120,000 distinct CDR3 sequences, about 13% seen only once; the top ten take over 0.85%. Trimming removed 3 bases at V and 2 bases at J, with 5 bases between. The CDR3 contains 13 residues. In germline, CDR1 is SEHNR, CDR2 FQNEAQ (reference sequence).

The sample here was whole blood, taken in connection with sensitization to the hapten diphenylcyclopropenone (DPC). The TCR comes from a man aged 18 to 35 with alopecia areata. Some clones in this sample may be carry-over from other donors' samples. The J gene is TRBJ1-3, the V gene TRBV7-9; D unresolved. The chain's CDR3 is CASSFETGNTIYF. The CDR3 coding sequence is TGTGCCAGCAGCTTCGAAACTGGAAACACCATATATTTT.